Listed here are 27 T cell receptor beta chains from one sample, sequenced in a study of T cell responses to AZD1222 COVID-19 vaccine. Method: immunoSEQ multiplex PCR; TCRdb's copy keeps in-frame clones and lacks some. The table lists around 110,000 clones, roughly nine tenths of them singletons. The source material was peripheral blood, sampled on day 0 of AZD1222 vaccination. The receptors come from an adult in good health.

This clone was observed a handful of times. The rearrangement joins TRBV7-2 to TRBJ1-1; D is unresolved. Germline loops: CDR1 SGHTA, CDR2 FQGNSA. This CDR3 has 15 residues. V lost 1 base to trimming and J lost 4 bases, with 13 bases between them. The CDR3 region has the DNA TGTGCCAGCAGCTTAGACTGGACGTATAGCACTGAAGCTTTCTTT. Encoded protein: CASSLDWTYSTEAFF.

The table lists this clone with a count of one. The rearrangement joins TRBV6-5 to TRBJ1-1, with D unresolved. The germline V and J ends were trimmed by 10 bases and 11 bases, with 26 bases remaining between them. Germline V gene lookup returns CDR1 MNHEY and CDR2 SVGAGI. CDR3 length: 14 amino acids. The CDR3 sequence: CATSPSGGFPGAFF. The CDR3 nucleotides read TGTGCCACCTCCCCTTCGGGCGGGTTTCCGGGGGCTTTCTTT.

The chain couples TRBV7-9 to TRBJ2-7; TRBD1 is a possible D gene (6 bases). CDR1 and CDR2 (germline): SEHNR, FQNEAQ (reference sequence). V was cut by 5 bases and J by 12 bases, with 8 bases left in between. This CDR3 is built from 9 residues. As DNA, the CDR3 is TGTGCCAGCAGCCTACAGGGGTACTTC. It is translated as CASSLQGYF.

The sample holds one count of this clone. The chain employs TRBV10-3 and TRBJ2-3; TRBD1 aligns across 8 bases. Germline assignment: CDR1 ENHRY and CDR2 SYGVKD. The CDR3 sequence is 13 residues long. The junction had 2 bases not matched to a gene; V was cut back by 7 bases and J by 2 bases. The CDR3 reads CAIKGQDTDTQYF. CDR3 nucleotides: TGTGCCATCAAGGGACAGGACACAGATACGCAGTATTTT.

J is TRBJ2-7 and V is TRBV21-1; TRBD1, the D gene given by the table, was not confirmed from the DNA. TRBV21-1 is deemed a pseudogene. The CDR3 is 14 amino acids. The CDR3 here is CASSAGTGTYEQYF. For the CDR3, the DNA is TGTGCCAGCAGCGCGGGGACAGGGACCTACGAGCAGTACTTC.

This chain joins TRBV7-8 and TRBJ2-7, with D hard to call. CDR1 is SGHVS and CDR2 is FQNEAQ in the germline V gene. The CDR3 has 13 residues. V gave up 4 bases and J gave up 4 bases, with 11 bases separating them. The CDR3 DNA is TGTGCCAGCAGCTCTTCCCGTGGGTACGAGCAGTACTTC. This sequence encodes CASSSSRGYEQYF. The entire variable domain, with the rest obtained from reference TRBV7-8 and TRBJ2-7, is as follows: GAGVSQSPRYKVAKRGQDVALRCDPISGHVSLFWYQQALGQGPEFLTYFQNEAQLDKSGLPSDRFFAERPEGSVSTLKIQRTQQEDSAVYLCASSSSRGYEQYFGPGTRLTVT.

The DNA of the CDR3 is TGTGCCAGTAAAGGGACTAGTACTTACAATGAGCAGTTCTTC. Amino acid sequence: CASKGTSTYNEQFF. This rearrangement joins TRBV19 to TRBJ2-1, with 8 bases fitting TRBD2. Trimming removed 7 bases from V and 4 bases from J; junction bases left unmatched: 6. Germline assignment: CDR1 LNHDA and CDR2 SQIVND (reference sequence). The CDR3 totals 14 residues.

The gene calls are TRBV30 and TRBJ2-1; D is possibly TRBD1 (6 bases). The CDR3 runs 15 residues. V was clipped by 0 bases and J by 9 bases, with 18 bases between them. Per germline, CDR1 GTSNPN and CDR2 SVGIG (reference sequence). The CDR3 reads CAWSVLGAGVVEQFF. The DNA for the CDR3 is TGTGCCTGGAGTGTACTGGGGGCCGGCGTAGTTGAGCAGTTCTTC.

The rearrangement joins TRBV28 to TRBJ2-4; no clear D. With 3 bases removed from V and 7 bases from J, the gap between germline ends came to 10 bases. Germline CDR1 and CDR2: MDHEN and SYDVKM. The CDR3 runs to 13 residues. The CDR3 sequence: CASSFRVGNIQYF. In DNA form, the CDR3 reads TGTGCCAGCAGTTTTCGGGTGGGGAACATTCAGTACTTC.

The rearrangement joins TRBV28 to TRBJ2-5; D is possibly TRBD2 (5 bases). Germline V lookup: CDR1 MDHEN, CDR2 SYDVKM. V dropped 2 bases and J dropped 3 bases, with 7 bases sitting between them. The CDR3 runs 13 residues. The CDR3 loop reads CASSLRGKETQYF. The CDR3 DNA sequence: TGTGCCAGCAGTTTAAGAGGGAAAGAGACCCAGTACTTC.

There are a few counts of this clone. CDR3 nucleotides: TGTGCCAGCAGCTTGGCTAGCGGGAGAAATGAGCAGTTCTTC. Protein sequence: CASSLASGRNEQFF. The chain combines TRBV5-8 with TRBJ2-1, with TRBD2 matching 10 bases. Germline-derived CDR1 and CDR2 are SGHTS and YDEGEE. V was pared by 0 bases and J by 7 bases, with 1 base of the junction left unmatched. This CDR3 has 14 residues. Variable domain in full (rest from reference TRBV5-8 and TRBJ2-1): EAGVTQSPTHLIKTRGQQATLRCSPISGHTSVYWYQQALGLGLQFLLWYDEGEERNRGNFPPRFSGRQFPNYSSELNVNALELEDSALYLCASSLASGRNEQFFGPGTRLTVL.

The chain links TRBV28 to TRBJ1-1; D ambiguous. The CDR3 consists of 13 residues. V lost 6 bases and J lost 1, with 9 bases in between. Germline CDR1 and CDR2: MDHEN and SYDVKM. The chain's CDR3 is CASSAFGNTEAFF. For the CDR3, the DNA is TGTGCCAGCAGCGCATTTGGGAACACTGAAGCTTTCTTT.

The CDR3 nucleotides are TGTGCCAGTAGTCTCGGGACCCCTAACGCTGAAGCTTTCTTT. Protein sequence: CASSLGTPNAEAFF. The chain couples TRBV19 to TRBJ1-1; D perhaps matches TRBD1 (5 bases). This CDR3 is built from 14 residues. Trimming stripped 5 bases from V and 6 bases from J, with 16 bases between. Germline CDR1 is LNHDA and CDR2 is SQIVND (reference sequence).

The chain is built from TRBV19 and TRBJ1-6, with D perhaps matching TRBD1 (5 bases). The CDR3 extends over 13 amino acids. Germline V gene sequence: CDR1 LNHDA, CDR2 SQIVND (reference sequence). Trimming stripped 8 bases from V and 8 bases from J, with 13 bases between. CDR3 DNA: TGTGCCAGTTCGGAGGGGTGGGATTCACCCCTCCACTTT. It yields the protein CASSEGWDSPLHF.

The CDR3 nucleotides are TGTGCCAGCAGCTTACAAGGGGGGTACGAGCAGTACTTC. Translating gives CASSLQGGYEQYF. The chain recombines TRBV7-3 with TRBJ2-7, with D possibly called TRBD1 or TRBD2 (6 bases each). In germline, CDR1 is SGHTA, CDR2 FQGTGA. With 2 bases removed from V and 4 bases from J, the gap between germline ends came to 9 bases. The CDR3 totals 13 residues.

The rearrangement uses TRBV4-2 and TRBJ2-3, with 12 positions matching TRBD2. Germline trimming cut 0 bases from V and 1 base from J; bases unmatched to any gene: 17. Germline V gives CDR1 LGHNA, CDR2 YNFKEQ. The CDR3 covers 22 residues. CDR3 loop: CASSQEILAGGSSMMGTDTQYF. Here the CDR3 DNA reads TGTGCCAGCAGCCAAGAGATACTAGCGGGGGGCTCCTCAATGATGGGCACAGATACGCAGTATTTT.

This chain connects TRBV19 to TRBJ2-7; 8 nucleotides line up with TRBD1. V shed 5 bases and J 2 bases; nucleotides not matched to a gene: 8. Germline CDR1 is LNHDA and CDR2 is SQIVND (reference sequence). CDR3 size: 15 residues. CDR3 loop: CASSLYRGEAYEQYF. CDR3 in DNA: TGTGCCAGTAGTCTGTACAGGGGGGAGGCCTACGAGCAGTACTTC. Using reference TRBV19 and TRBJ2-7 for the parts outside the CDR3, the full variable domain is DGGITQSPKYLFRKEGQNVTLSCEQNLNHDAMYWYRQDPGQGLRLIYYSQIVNDFQKGDIAEGYSVSREKKESFPLTVTSAQKNPTAFYLCASSLYRGEAYEQYFGPGTRLTVT.

J is TRBJ1-5 and V is TRBV19, with unresolved D. The CDR3 has 13 amino acids. CDR1 and CDR2 from the germline V gene are LNHDA and SQIVND (reference sequence). V lost 5 bases, J lost 3 bases, and 8 bases lay in between. CDR3 protein: CASSWGFNQPQHF. The CDR3 DNA reads TGTGCCAGTAGTTGGGGATTCAATCAGCCCCAGCATTTT.

V gene TRBV27 combines with J gene TRBJ2-2; TRBD2 aligns across 12 bases. There are 18 residues in the CDR3. V lost 3 bases to trimming and J lost 2 bases; unmatched junction nucleotides: 7. The germline V gene encodes CDR1 MNHEY and CDR2 SMNVEV (reference sequence). The DNA for the CDR3 is TGTGCCAGCAGTTTGTTGACTAGCGGGAGATCTAACACCGGGGAGCTGTTTTTT. It encodes CASSLLTSGRSNTGELFF.

The chain is built from TRBV25-1 and TRBJ1-5, with D hard to call. The V and J ends lost 2 bases and 5 bases respectively, with 7 bases between them. The CDR3 has 13 amino acids. The germline V gene encodes CDR1 MGHDK and CDR2 SYGVNS. CDR3 sequence reads: CASSEGRDQPQHF. The CDR3 DNA follows: TGTGCCAGCAGTGAAGGTCGTGATCAGCCCCAGCATTTT.

V gene TRBV10-3 combines with J gene TRBJ1-5; D is unclear. V was shortened by 0 bases and J by 1 base, with 4 bases between the two germline ends. Germline V gives CDR1 ENHRY, CDR2 SYGVKD. This CDR3 region has 14 residues. For the CDR3, the DNA is TGTGCCATCAGTGAGTCTGGCAGCAATCAGCCCCAGCATTTT. Its translation: CAISESGSNQPQHF.

This chain connects TRBV6-1 to TRBJ1-1; D uncertain. The CDR3 sequence is 11 residues long. V was shortened by 3 bases and J by 10 bases, with 9 bases between the two germline ends. Germline lookup yields CDR1 MNHNS and CDR2 SASEGT. CDR3: CASSDTSTAFF. The DNA of the CDR3 is TGTGCCAGCAGTGACACATCCACAGCTTTCTTT.

The V call is TRBV4-2, the J call TRBJ1-3, with D unclear. The CDR3 is 12 amino acids. Trimming took off 0 bases at V and 5 bases at J, with 2 bases between the two ends. Looked up from germline, CDR1 is LGHNA and CDR2 is YNFKEQ. The chain's CDR3 is CASSQDRNTIYF. CDR3 nucleotide sequence: TGTGCCAGCAGCCAAGATCGAAACACCATATATTTT.

This chain connects TRBV4-2 to TRBJ2-2; D not resolved. CDR1 LGHNA and CDR2 YNFKEQ come from the germline V gene. The CDR3 is 14 residues long. The germline V and J ends were trimmed by 0 bases and 8 bases, with 10 bases remaining between them. The CDR3 DNA is TGTGCCAGCAGCCAAGATCTAACTTCTGGGGAGCTGTTTTTT. Translation gives CASSQDLTSGELFF.

This clone was observed a single time. The chain is built from TRBV7-3 and TRBJ2-5; TRBD1 aligns across 11 bases. From germline, CDR1 is SGHTA and CDR2 FQGTGA. V lost 0 bases and J lost 5; bases outside the gene matches: 5. The CDR3 is 16 amino acids. CDR3 coding DNA: TGTGCCAGCAGCTTAACGGGGACAGGGGGTCCGGAGACCCAGTACTTC. Translated, it gives CASSLTGTGGPETQYF.

Concerning this clone: This CDR3 is also generated by other DNA sequences in the sample. This chain uses TRBV5-4 with TRBJ2-1; a possible D gene is TRBD1 (6 bases). Per the germline V gene, CDR1 is SGHNT and CDR2 is YYREEE (reference sequence). This CDR3 comprises 16 residues. Trimming pared 2 bases from V and 0 bases from J, leaving 12 bases between. DNA of the CDR3: TGTGCCAGCAGCTTAGGGGGAGCAAGCTCCTACAATGAGCAGTTCTTC. Its protein product is CASSLGGASSYNEQFF.

The CDR3 DNA sequence: TGTGCCAGCAGCTGGGGGGAAAAAGAAAAACTGTTTTTT. The encoded protein is CASSWGEKEKLFF. V gene TRBV7-9 combines with J gene TRBJ1-4; TRBD1 is a possible D gene (5 bases). The CDR3 sequence is 13 residues long. In germline, CDR1 is SEHNR, CDR2 FQNEAQ (reference sequence). V lost 4 bases and J 8 bases, leaving 11 bases between the germline ends.